This TCR beta chain was profiled in a study of blood T cell repertoires in COVID-19. The CDR3 runs to 19 residues. In the original analysis: Cell counts per sample came from amplifying reference gene primers. Using immunoSEQ multiplex PCR, the repertoire was profiled, and TCRdb retains in-frame clones only, with some absent. From that table come the V and J calls and clone size; the DNA was used to work out D and trimming. The sample has hundreds of thousands of clones; 90% are singletons. The genes are TRBV21-1 and TRBJ1-5. TRBV21-1 is a recognized pseudogene. Sequencing was performed on PBMCs or T cells enriched from blood (not recorded which). This sequence was found in a young woman with acute COVID-19. CDR3 in amino acids: CASSLRKGRGFISNQPQHF. CDR3 nucleotides: TGTGCCAGCAGCCTACGAAAAGGGAGAGGGTTTATTAGCAATCAGCCCCAGCATTTT.